Included here is one T cell receptor beta chain sequence, with context. What this receptor recognizes is not known. No quality values exist for individual bases; no much larger clone is one base distant. The method behind the library was PCR. The run used an Illumina HiSeq 2500. To reduce PCR and sequencing biases, unique molecular identifiers were built into the TCR beta cDNA libraries. Every 1 to 10 million input T cells yielded roughly 500,000 cDNA molecules, meaning each molecule approximated one T cell. The patient libraries were prepared and sequenced with the same protocol used for the earlier healthy control dataset. Samples belonging to the same batch were prepared together, multiplexed and sequenced on a shared HiSeq lane. Per the source publication's procedure: MIGEC handled the raw barcoded reads, throwing out single-read molecular identifier groups before consensus assembly and CDR3 extraction. Clonotype tables were post-analysed with VDJtools, and diversity was normalized by down-sampling all datasets to the smallest sample size. Repertoire overlap clustering matched CDR3 amino acid but not nucleotide sequences to correct batch-related cross-sample contamination. TCRdb passed the public sequencing reads through fastp at Q25 and MiXCR, retaining productive beta sequences. Rows are combined by CDR3 protein, so each entry shows the most common genes and DNA. The V and J calls reflect TCRdb's pipeline rather than the authors' work. This sample is represented by some 690,000 distinct CDR3 sequences; approximately 60% of them were singletons. In total, the top ten clones hold about 10% of the sample.

This record comes from a study of post-analysis software for immune sequencing data (dated by TCRdb to 2013 to 2016). About the investigation overall: Relapsing-remitting, secondary progressive and progressive-relapsing multiple sclerosis were recorded as disease courses, and subtype annotation was lacking for some patients. The patient repertoires were set against under 13 previously published healthy control repertoires from donors whose ages ranged from roughly 6 to 25 years. A subset of samples was prepared in parallel using single-end sample barcoding, then pooled and co-amplified after Illumina adapter ligation. General findings and caveats noted by the study authors: Patients showed significantly higher frequencies than controls for roughly five TRBV segments, among them TRBV5-6, TRBV5-1 and TRBV20-1. The multiple sclerosis patient group was slightly younger than the control group. Multiple sclerosis patients had significantly lower normalized Chao1 diversity than controls, a result that suggests substantial peripheral T-cell clonal expansion. Direct clustering with F measure revealed strong co-clustering of samples prepared in the same batch, which led to a batch-effect correction.

After removal of 3 bases from V and 2 bases from J, the junction retains 10 bases not matched to a gene. From the germline V gene, CDR1 is SGHVS and CDR2 is FQNEAQ. The CDR3 has 17 amino acids, counting the end cysteine and phenylalanine. Of the read, only the CDR3 DNA is kept; its 51 bases are in frame from base 1. To demonstrate the VDJtools post-analysis software, the study profiled TCR beta repertoires from the peripheral blood of about 13 young patients with multiple sclerosis. The patients with multiple sclerosis were children and adolescents between about 6 and 15 years of age. The chain is encoded by TRBV7-8 joined to TRBJ2-5; 9 of the junction bases match TRBD1. This TCR derives from a girl aged 2 to 9 with multiple sclerosis. Sequenced input: blood. The CDR3 in this case is CASSFLGGDRGQETQYF. The nucleotides read TGTGCCAGCAGCTTCCTGGGTGGTGACAGGGGGCAAGAGACCCAGTACTTC.